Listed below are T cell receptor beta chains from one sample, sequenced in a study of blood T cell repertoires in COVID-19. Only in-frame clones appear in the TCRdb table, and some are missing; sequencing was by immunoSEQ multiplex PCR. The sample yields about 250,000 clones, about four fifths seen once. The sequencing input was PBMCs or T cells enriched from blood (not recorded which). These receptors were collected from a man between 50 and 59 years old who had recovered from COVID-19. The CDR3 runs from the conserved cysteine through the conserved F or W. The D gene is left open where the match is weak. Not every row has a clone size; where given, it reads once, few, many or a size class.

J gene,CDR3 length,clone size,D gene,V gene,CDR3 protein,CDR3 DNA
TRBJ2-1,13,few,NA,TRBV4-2,CASSQDRASEQFF,TGTGCCAGCAGCCAAGATCGCGCTAGCGAGCAGTTCTTC
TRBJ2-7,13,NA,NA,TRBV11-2,CASSLSRGGEQYF,TGTGCCAGCAGCTTAAGCAGGGGTGGCGAGCAGTACTTC
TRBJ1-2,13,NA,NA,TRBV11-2,CASSKGANYGYTF,TGTGCCAGCAGCAAGGGAGCTAACTATGGCTACACCTTC
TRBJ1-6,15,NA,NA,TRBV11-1,CASSLAASGGSPLHF,TGTGCCAGCAGCTTAGCGGCCAGCGGGGGTTCACCCCTCCACTTT
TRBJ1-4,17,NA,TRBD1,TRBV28,CASSLQWRTGVNEKLFF,TGTGCCAGCAGTTTACAGTGGCGGACAGGGGTCAATGAAAAACTGTTTTTT
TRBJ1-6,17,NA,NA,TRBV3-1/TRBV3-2,CASSLPTRRGYNSPLHF,TGTGCCAGCAGCCTTCCGACTCGGCGAGGGTATAATTCACCCCTCCACTTT
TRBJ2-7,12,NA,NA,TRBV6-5,CASRGVSYEQYF,TGTGCCAGCAGAGGGGTTTCCTACGAGCAGTACTTC
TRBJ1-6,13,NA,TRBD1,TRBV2,CASLGQGNSPLHF,TGTGCCAGCCTTGGACAGGGGAATTCACCCCTCCACTTT
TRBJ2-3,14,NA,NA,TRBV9,CASSVDSFTDTQYF,TGTGCCAGCAGCGTGGACTCATTCACAGATACGCAGTATTTT
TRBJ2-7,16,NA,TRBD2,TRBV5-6,CASSLVGLAGRLEQYF,TGTGCCAGCAGCTTGGTGGGACTAGCGGGCCGTCTCGAGCAGTACTTC
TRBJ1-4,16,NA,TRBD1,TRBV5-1,CASSPGQFVTNEKLFF,TGCGCCAGCAGCCCGGGACAGTTTGTAACTAATGAAAAACTGTTTTTT
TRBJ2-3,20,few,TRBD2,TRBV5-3,CARSGSGGLAGGFSTDTQYF,TGTGCCAGAAGCGGGTCCGGCGGACTAGCGGGGGGGTTTAGCACAGATACGCAGTATTTT
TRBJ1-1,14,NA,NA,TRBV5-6,CASSPSTILSEAFF,TGTGCCAGCAGCCCTTCAACGATACTGTCTGAAGCTTTCTTT
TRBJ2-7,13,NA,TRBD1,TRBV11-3,CASGRDSSYEQYF,TGTGCCAGCGGCCGGGACAGCTCCTACGAGCAGTACTTC
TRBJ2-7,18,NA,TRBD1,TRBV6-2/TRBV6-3,CASSQTGGFDISSYEQYF,TGTGCCAGCAGTCAGACAGGGGGCTTCGACATTAGCTCCTACGAGCAGTACTTC
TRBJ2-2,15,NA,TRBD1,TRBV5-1,CASNKDRGYGGELFF,TGCGCCAGCAACAAGGACAGGGGGTACGGCGGGGAGCTGTTTTTT
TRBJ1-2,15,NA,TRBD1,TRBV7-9,CASSQGPQGVVGYTF,TGTGCCAGCAGCCAAGGCCCGCAGGGGGTGGTTGGCTACACCTTC
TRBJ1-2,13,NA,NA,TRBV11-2,CASSVQGNYGYTF,TGTGCCAGCAGCGTTCAGGGGAACTATGGCTACACCTTC
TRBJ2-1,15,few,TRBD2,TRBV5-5,CASSLGLAGYNEQFF,TGTGCCAGCAGCTTGGGGCTAGCGGGATACAATGAGCAGTTCTTC
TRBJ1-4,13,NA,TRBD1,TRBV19,CASCLGGHEKLFF,TGTGCCAGTTGTTTAGGGGGCCATGAAAAACTGTTTTTT
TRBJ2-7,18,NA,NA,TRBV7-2,CASSLVFSLGGSTYEQYF,TGTGCCAGCAGCTTAGTGTTCTCATTGGGCGGGTCAACCTACGAGCAGTACTTC
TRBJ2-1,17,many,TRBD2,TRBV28,CASSLKAPGLANNEQFF,TGTGCCAGCAGCTTAAAAGCCCCGGGACTAGCGAACAATGAGCAGTTCTTC
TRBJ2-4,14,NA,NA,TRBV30,CAWSVLGTGNIQYF,TGTGCCTGGAGTGTACTGGGGACTGGAAACATTCAGTACTTC
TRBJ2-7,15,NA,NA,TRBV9,CASSQVGGSSNEQYF,TGTGCCAGCAGTCAAGTCGGGGGATCTTCCAACGAGCAGTACTTC
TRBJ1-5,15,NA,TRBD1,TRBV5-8,CASSLGGQHNQPQHF,TGTGCCAGCAGCTTGGGGGGACAGCACAATCAGCCCCAGCATTTT
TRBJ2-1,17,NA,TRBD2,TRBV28,CASSFVSGRASYNEQFF,TGTGCCAGCAGTTTTGTTAGCGGGAGGGCCTCCTACAATGAGCAGTTCTTC
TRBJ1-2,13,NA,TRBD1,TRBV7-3,CASSLRTGEGYTF,TGTGCCAGCAGCTTACGGACAGGGGAGGGCTACACCTTC
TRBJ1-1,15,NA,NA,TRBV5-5,CASRPGWGQGTEAFF,TGTGCCAGCCGCCCTGGGTGGGGGCAGGGCACTGAAGCTTTCTTT
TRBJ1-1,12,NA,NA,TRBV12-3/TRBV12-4,CASSFGLPKAFF,TGTGCCAGCAGTTTCGGTCTCCCAAAAGCTTTCTTT
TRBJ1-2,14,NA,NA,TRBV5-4,CASSQPTGSYGYTF,TGTGCCAGCAGCCAGCCGACAGGAAGCTATGGCTACACCTTC
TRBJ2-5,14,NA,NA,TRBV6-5,CASSSDYPGGTQYF,TGTGCCAGCAGTTCGGACTATCCCGGGGGGACCCAGTACTTC
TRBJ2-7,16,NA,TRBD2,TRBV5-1,CASSARLAGEGYEQYF,TGCGCCAGCAGCGCCCGACTAGCGGGAGAGGGTTACGAGCAGTACTTC
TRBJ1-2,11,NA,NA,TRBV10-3,CAISVSHGYTF,TGTGCCATCAGTGTTAGTCATGGCTACACCTTC
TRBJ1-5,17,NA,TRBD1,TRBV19,CASRPGQGKYSNQPQHF,TGTGCCAGTAGGCCGGGACAGGGAAAATATAGCAATCAGCCCCAGCATTTT
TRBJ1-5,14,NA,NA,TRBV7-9,CASSPGGNNQPQHF,TGTGCCAGCAGCCCCGGGGGGAATAATCAGCCCCAGCATTTT
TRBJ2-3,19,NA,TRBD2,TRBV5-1,CASSPTGTSGGSPTDTQYF,TGCGCCAGCAGCCCGACCGGGACTAGCGGGGGTTCCCCCACAGATACGCAGTATTTT
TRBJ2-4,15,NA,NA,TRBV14,CASSQESGARHIQYF,TGTGCCAGCAGCCAAGAGTCAGGGGCTAGGCACATTCAGTACTTC
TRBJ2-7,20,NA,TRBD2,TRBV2,CASSDSLGGTTYASSYEQYF,TGTGCCAGCAGTGACTCCTTGGGCGGGACTACCTATGCCAGCTCCTACGAGCAGTACTTC
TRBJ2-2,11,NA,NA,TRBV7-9,CASSLFMELFF,TGTGCCAGCAGCTTATTTATGGAGCTGTTTTTT
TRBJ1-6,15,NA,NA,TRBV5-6,CASSPDRRGNSPLHF,TGTGCCAGCAGCCCGGACAGAAGGGGGAATTCACCCCTCCACTTT
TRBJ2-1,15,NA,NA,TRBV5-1,CASSPASAATREQFF,TGCGCCAGCAGCCCCGCTAGCGCGGCCACCCGGGAGCAGTTCTTC
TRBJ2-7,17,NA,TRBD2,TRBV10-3,CAISESGLAGGPYEQYF,TGTGCCATCAGTGAGTCGGGGCTAGCGGGGGGGCCCTACGAGCAGTACTTC
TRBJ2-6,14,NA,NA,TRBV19,CASSLEAGANVLTF,TGTGCCAGTAGTTTGGAGGCTGGGGCCAACGTCCTGACTTTC
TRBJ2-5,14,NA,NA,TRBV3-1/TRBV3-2,CASTPGDLGGTQYF,TGTGCCAGCACCCCAGGCGACTTGGGAGGGACCCAGTACTTC
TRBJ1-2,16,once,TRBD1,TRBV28,CASRTLTGGVIHGYTF,TGTGCCAGCAGAACACTAACAGGGGGCGTGATTCATGGCTACACCTTC
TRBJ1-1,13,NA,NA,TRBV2,CASRGGGNTEAFF,TGTGCCAGCAGGGGGGGAGGGAACACTGAAGCTTTCTTT